Following are 20 T cell receptor beta chains from one sample sequenced in a study of early T cells in non-severe SARS-CoV-2 infection. TCRdb analysed the 5' RACE reads with MiXCR anew, one entry per CDR3 protein. The data contain roughly 30,000 distinct CDR3 sequences, 4.6% of them singletons. The sample taken for sequencing was whole blood. Source of these receptors: an adult who was a healthcare worker with PCR-confirmed SARS-CoV-2 infection or an uninfected control (not recorded which).

The chain is built from TRBV29-1 and TRBJ1-4; D is undetermined. Germline V lookup: CDR1 SQVTM, CDR2 ANQGSEA. Trimming took 5 bases from V and 4 from J, leaving 14 bases between them. The CDR3 is 14 residues long. CDR3 sequence: CSVRVGRSNEKLFF. The CDR3 DNA sequence: TGCAGCGTTCGGGTCGGCAGAAGTAATGAAAAACTGTTTTTT.

This clonotype was recorded at least ten times. The junction differs from germline at one of its ends, possibly a read error. The rearrangement joins TRBV5-1 to TRBJ2-3, with D perhaps TRBD1 (6 bases). The CDR3 is 14 amino acids. The germline gives CDR1 SGHRS, CDR2 YFSETQ. CDR3 bases: TGCGCCAGCAGTTTGGACAGAAGCACAGATACGCAGTATTTT. As protein: CASSLDRSTDTQYF.

This clonotype is medium-sized (0.01 to 0.1%) in the sample. The rearrangement joins TRBV18 to TRBJ2-7; TRBD2 matches at 13 bases. This CDR3 contains 18 residues. Per the germline V gene, CDR1 is KGHSH and CDR2 is LQKENI. After removal of 6 bases from V and 2 bases from J, the junction contained 13 bases not matched to a gene. In DNA form, the CDR3 reads TGTGCCAGCTCCCTCGGAGGTGGGACTAGCGGGGCAGCCTACGAGCAGTACTTC. This gives the protein CASSLGGGTSGAAYEQYF.

There are a few counts of this clonotype. The J gene is TRBJ2-7, the V gene TRBV20-1; TRBD1 aligns across 10 bases. The ends lost 4 bases at V and 4 bases at J; junction bases unmatched: 7. Germline CDR1 is DFQATT and CDR2 is SNEGSKA (reference sequence). The CDR3 has 14 amino acids. CDR3 sequence: CSAKGQGPSYEQYF. CDR3 in DNA: TGCAGTGCTAAGGGACAGGGGCCGAGTTACGAGCAGTACTTC.

This clonotype came up many times. The rearrangement links TRBV3-1 to TRBJ1-3; no clear D. Trimming took off 4 bases at V and 0 bases at J, with 7 bases between the two ends. The CDR3 extends over 14 amino acids. Germline V lookup: CDR1 LGHDT, CDR2 YNNKEL (reference sequence). The CDR3 region has the DNA TGTGCCAGCAGCCCCGGTTACTCTGGAAACACCATATATTTT. This codes for CASSPGYSGNTIYF.

This clonotype appeared many times. This chain connects TRBV3-1 to TRBJ2-7; 8 positions agree with TRBD2. The CDR3 contains 14 residues. With 0 bases clipped from V and 5 bases from J, the junction kept 3 bases outside the gene matches. Germline-derived CDR1 and CDR2 are LGHDT and YNNKEL (reference sequence). CDR3 sequence: CASSQDGTRDEQYF. Written as DNA, the CDR3 is TGTGCCAGCAGCCAAGATGGGACTAGGGACGAGCAGTACTTC.

This clonotype was seen repeatedly, ten times or more. The CDR3 here is CASSLSGDQPQHF. The CDR3, as DNA: TGCGCCAGCAGCTTGAGTGGGGATCAGCCCCAGCATTTT. The V gene is TRBV5-1, the J gene TRBJ1-5; D is unclear. V was trimmed by 1 base and J by 5 bases, leaving 7 bases between them. The germline gives CDR1 SGHRS, CDR2 YFSETQ. The CDR3 consists of 13 residues. Full variable domain (missing parts from reference TRBV5-1 and TRBJ1-5): KAGVTQTPRYLIKTRGQQVTLSCSPISGHRSVSWYQQTPGQGLQFLFEYFSETQRNKGNFPGRFSGRQFSNSRSEMNVSTLELGDSALYLCASSLSGDQPQHFGDGTRLSIL.

As to this clonotype: Being one base from a much bigger clone, this may be a read error. The chain joins TRBV12-3 or TRBV12-4 to TRBJ2-3; 7 positions agree with TRBD2. This CDR3 is 15 amino acids long. Trimming took 3 bases from V and 5 from J; bases not matched to a gene: 8. The CDR3 DNA follows: TGTGCCAGCAGTTTGACTAGCAGGAGGGGAGATACGCAGTATTTT. The encoded protein is CASSLTSRRGDTQYF.

Regarding this clonotype: This CDR3 fails to terminate in the conserved phenylalanine or tryptophan, so it likely reflects a read error. V and J are TRBV5-4 and TRBJ2-3; TRBD2 matches 11 bases. Trimming cost V 1 base and J 0 bases; bases outside gene matches: 4. CDR3 length equals 17 residues. Germline assignment: CDR1 SGHNT and CDR2 YYREEE (reference sequence). In DNA, the CDR3 is TGTGCCAGCAGCTTGAAACTAGCGGGGGCGAGCACAGATACGCAGTATTTA. Amino acid sequence: CASSLKLAGASTDTQYL.

This clonotype was observed many times. The chain employs TRBV7-9 and TRBJ2-2, with 10 bases fitting TRBD2. The V gene's germline CDR1 is SEHNR and CDR2 FQNEAQ (reference sequence). With V trimmed by 7 bases and J by 5 bases, 16 bases remained unmatched. The CDR3 has 18 residues. The CDR3 protein is CASTLLRGASGSTGELFF. The CDR3 coding sequence is TGTGCCAGCACCCTTCTTAGAGGCGCTAGCGGGAGTACCGGGGAGCTGTTTTTT.

This clonotype was counted ten times or more. V and J are TRBV9 and TRBJ2-3; 7 nucleotides match TRBD1. V gave up 6 bases and J gave up 0 bases; unmatched junction bases: 4. Germline-derived CDR1 and CDR2 are SGDLS and YYNGEE. This CDR3 comprises 14 residues. The CDR3 nucleotides are TGTGCCAGCAAACAGGGGCCTAGCACAGATACGCAGTATTTT. It encodes CASKQGPSTDTQYF.

This clonotype was recorded many times. The J gene is TRBJ2-7, the V gene TRBV12-5; D perhaps matches TRBD1 (6 bases). Trimming left V 2 bases short and J 3 bases short, with 11 bases between. The germline V gene encodes CDR1 LGHNT and CDR2 FRNRAP. The CDR3 spans 14 residues. The CDR3 DNA sequence: TGTGCTAGTGGTTTGTATGGACAGTACTACGAGCAGTACTTC. The encoded protein is CASGLYGQYYEQYF.

This clonotype occurred many times. The chain is built from TRBV4-1 and TRBJ2-7, with a weak D call TRBD1 (5 bases). V gave up 0 bases and J gave up 3 bases, with 18 bases separating them. CDR3 length: 17 amino acids. Germline loops: CDR1 MGHRA, CDR2 YSYEKL. CDR3 in DNA: TGCGCCAGCAGCCAAGATTCCTTACTGTATCAGGGCTACGAGCAGTACTTC. Translation gives CASSQDSLLYQGYEQYF.

The rearrangement links TRBV28 to TRBJ2-3; D may be TRBD2 (6 bases). The V end lost 7 bases, the J end lost 2 bases, and 19 bases lay between the germline ends. The CDR3 is made up of 16 amino acids. Germline CDR1 MDHEN, CDR2 SYDVKM. CDR3 in DNA: TGTGCCAGCACTTTCCAATCCGGGCGGGACACAGATACGCAGTATTTT. It is translated as CASTFQSGRDTDTQYF.

This clonotype has ten or more counts. The chain's CDR3 is CASMAGSGETQYF. The CDR3 DNA reads as TGTGCCAGCATGGCAGGGTCCGGGGAGACCCAGTACTTC. V usage is TRBV7-8 and J usage is TRBJ2-5, with D possibly being TRBD1 (5 bases). The CDR3 has 13 amino acids. CDR1 is SGHVS, CDR2 FQNEAQ, per germline. Trimming removed 7 bases at V and 5 bases at J, with 14 bases between.

This clonotype was picked up many times. One end of the junction varies from germline; a read error may be responsible. The V call is TRBV28, the J call TRBJ1-5, with 10 positions matching TRBD1. Germline V gene sequence: CDR1 MDHEN, CDR2 SYDVKM. This CDR3 contains 13 residues. The CDR3 sequence is CASSLPLTGGQLF. The CDR3 DNA follows: TGTGCCAGCAGTTTACCTTTGACAGGGGGCCAGCTTTTT. Together with reference TRBV28 and TRBJ1-5, the CDR3 gives the full variable domain: DVKVTQSSRYLVKRTGEKVFLECVQDMDHENMFWYRQDPGLGLRLIYFSYDVKMKEKGDIPEGYSVSREKKERFSLILESASTNQTSMYLCASSLPLTGGQLFGDGTRLSIL.

The sample holds many counts of this clonotype. CDR3 in amino acids: CASRPEREGNYGYTF. The CDR3 DNA is TGTGCCAGCAGACCAGAAAGGGAAGGGAACTATGGCTACACCTTC. The chain has TRBV12-3 or TRBV12-4 and TRBJ1-2, with D hard to call. CDR3 size: 15 residues. Deletions cut 6 bases from V and 2 bases from J, with 16 bases between.

There are a few counts of this clonotype. The V call is TRBV10-3, the J call TRBJ2-1; unclear D gene. This CDR3 region has 14 residues. Germline lookup yields CDR1 ENHRY and CDR2 SYGVKD. The V and J ends lost 0 bases and 4 bases respectively, with 7 bases between them. Here the CDR3 DNA reads TGTGCCATCAGTGAGTCGTTGGATTACAATGAGCAGTTCTTC. Encoded protein: CAISESLDYNEQFF.

The sample holds a few counts of this clonotype. The chain uses TRBV10-2 and TRBJ1-3; D is perhaps TRBD1 (6 bases). The germline V gene has CDR1 WSHSY and CDR2 SAAADI. V lost 7 bases, J lost 0 bases, and 10 bases lay in between. The CDR3 has 14 amino acids. CDR3 sequence reads: CASKDRISGNTIYF. CDR3 nucleotides: TGCGCCAGCAAAGACAGGATCTCTGGAAACACCATATATTTT.

Concerning this clonotype: The junction and the germline gene differ at one end; a read error may be behind it. This chain links TRBV14 with TRBJ2-7; no firm D call. The CDR3 is 12 amino acids. Germline CDR1 SGHDN, CDR2 FVKESK. In DNA, the CDR3 is TGTGTCAGCAGCCAAGTGCCCTACGAGCAGTACTTC. It is translated as CVSSQVPYEQYF. Full variable domain (outside the CDR3, taken from reference TRBV14 and TRBJ2-7): EAGVTQFPSHSVIEKGQTVTLRCDPISGHDNLYWYRRVMGKEIKFLLHFVKESKQDESGMPNNRFLAERTGGTYSTLKVQPAELEDSGVYFCVSSQVPYEQYFGPGTRLTVT.